This T cell receptor (beta chain) was profiled in a study of cytomegalovirus exposure and HLA in healthy donors. Details on this clone: Its target is unknown.

Study observations and caveats: Researchers counted 164 TCR beta chains as cytomegalovirus-associated. The classifier reportedly diagnosed cytomegalovirus status with high sensitivity and specificity. Most TCR sequences were seen very rarely across donors, but some public TCRs occurred in many.

The CDR3 length is 16 residues. Germline V gives CDR1 LNHDA, CDR2 SQIVND (reference sequence). Trimming pared 3 bases from V and 0 bases from J, leaving 12 bases between. The donors were part of the validation cohort, which consisted of some 120 subjects and was separate from the first cohort of about 670 subjects. Only in-frame clones appear in the TCRdb table, and some are missing; sequencing was by immunoSEQ multiplex PCR. The sample holds roughly 80,000 clones, 94% seen once. The clonotype originates from a woman younger than 30 in good health and CMV-seronegative. Material: PBMCs. The genes are TRBV19 and TRBJ2-1; D uncertain. For the CDR3, the DNA is TGTGCCAGTAGTATCAATACGCTGAGCTCCTACAATGAGCAGTTCTTC. Residues: CASSINTLSSYNEQFF.